This T cell receptor beta chain appears in the sequencing data of a study of T cell responses to AZD1222 COVID-19 vaccine. Study-level findings and limits: Spike-specific TCR breadth and depth both grew after two AZD1222 doses. The donor group comprised mostly white British people and more females; the analysis possibly underestimated clonal diversity. Repertoires were sampled only after the peak T cell response. Nearly half of spike-specific TCRs reportedly target variant regions that are unmutated in the B.1.351 and B.1.1.7 variants.

With respect to this clone: The antigen is not known.

Profiling relied on immunoSEQ multiplex PCR, and the TCRdb table lists in-frame clones only, not all of them. Of 100,000 to 150,000 clones listed, roughly 92% are singletons. Germline V gene lookup returns CDR1 SSHAT and CDR2 FNYEAQ (reference sequence). The CDR3 runs to 15 residues. Trimming cost V 1 base and J 4 bases, with 12 bases left between them. The input for sequencing was peripheral blood, taken 28 days after the second AZD1222 dose. The J gene is TRBJ2-3, the V gene TRBV7-7, with D possibly TRBD2 on 6 matching bases. The TCR was taken from an adult who received the AZD1222 COVID-19 vaccine. CDR3 sequence: CASSLVGGVADTQYF. CDR3 DNA sequence: TGTGCCAGCAGCTTAGTAGGCGGGGTGGCAGATACGCAGTATTTT.